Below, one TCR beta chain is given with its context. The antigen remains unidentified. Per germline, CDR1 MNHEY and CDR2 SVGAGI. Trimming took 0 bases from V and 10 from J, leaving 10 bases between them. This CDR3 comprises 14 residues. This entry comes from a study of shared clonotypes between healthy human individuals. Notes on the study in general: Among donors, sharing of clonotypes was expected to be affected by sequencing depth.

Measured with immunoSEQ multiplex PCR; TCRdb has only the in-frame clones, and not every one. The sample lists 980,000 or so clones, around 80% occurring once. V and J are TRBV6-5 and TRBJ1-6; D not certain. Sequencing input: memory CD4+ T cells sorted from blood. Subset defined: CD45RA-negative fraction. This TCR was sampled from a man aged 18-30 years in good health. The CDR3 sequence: CASSYSTRESPLHF. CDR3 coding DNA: TGTGCCAGCAGTTACTCGACCCGGGAATCACCCCTCCACTTT.